The 22 T cell receptor beta chains given below trace back to one sample, sequenced in a study of neoadjuvant anti-PD-1 for oral cavity cancer. The protocol was immunoSEQ multiplex PCR, while the TCRdb copy is restricted to in-frame clones and leaves out a portion. This sample has approximately 17,000 clones, with about 59% found just once. This specimen was PBMCs, taken before nivolumab (anti-PD-1) treatment. Every receptor here comes from a person aged 35-79 years with oral cavity squamous cell carcinoma.

The CDR3 is CAIQGVESQFF. DNA of the CDR3: TGTGCCATCCAGGGGGTTGAGTCGCAGTTCTTC. The V gene is TRBV10-3, the J gene TRBJ2-1; 7 nucleotides match TRBD1. CDR3 size: 11 residues. Germline trimming cut 8 bases from V and 12 bases from J; bases unmatched to any gene: 7. CDR1 is ENHRY and CDR2 is SYGVKD in the germline V gene.

The chain combines TRBV7-8 with TRBJ1-2; D is uncertain. Germline CDR1 reads SGHVS; CDR2 reads FQNEAQ. This CDR3 has 13 amino acids. The V end lost 5 bases, the J end lost 2 bases, and 9 bases lay between the germline ends. CDR3 DNA: TGTGCCAGCAGCCCTTCCGGGAACTATGGCTACACCTTC. Its translation is CASSPSGNYGYTF.

The chain carries TRBV10-2 and TRBJ2-4; 7 bases map to TRBD1. Germline CDR1 reads WSHSY; CDR2 reads SAAADI. This CDR3 region has 17 residues. The trim removed 8 bases at V and 0 bases at J, leaving 13 bases unmatched. Here the CDR3 reads CASLGQQKGLAKNIQYF. For the CDR3, the DNA is TGCGCCAGCCTGGGACAGCAAAAAGGATTAGCCAAAAACATTCAGTACTTC.

There are a few counts of this clone. The chain employs TRBV5-1 and TRBJ2-4, with D unclear. Trimming pared 0 bases from V and 0 bases from J, leaving 10 bases between. The CDR3 has 16 residues. Looked up from germline, CDR1 is SGHRS and CDR2 is YFSETQ. The CDR3 protein is CASSLEAAIAKNIQYF. DNA of the CDR3: TGCGCCAGCAGCTTGGAGGCAGCCATAGCCAAAAACATTCAGTACTTC.

This chain joins TRBV6-6 and TRBJ2-3; D is undetermined. The length of the CDR3 is 16 residues. V was cut by 5 bases and J by 1 base, with 16 bases left in between. CDR1 and CDR2 from the germline V gene are MNHNY and SVGAGI (reference sequence). The CDR3 sequence: CASSQGRTLRTDTQYF. In DNA, the CDR3 is TGTGCCAGCAGTCAAGGACGGACCCTTCGCACAGATACGCAGTATTTT.

On this clone: At one end, the junction sequence differs from germline, possibly due to a read error. The V and J genes are TRBV6-1 and TRBJ2-2; 7 bases align to TRBD1. Per germline, CDR1 MNHNS and CDR2 SASEGT. The CDR3 is 15 residues long. CDR3 region: CASSRATGNIGELFF. The CDR3 DNA follows: TGTGCCAGCAGTAGGGCGACAGGGAACATCGGGGAGCTGTTTTTT.

The chain joins TRBV25-1 to TRBJ2-7, with D possibly being TRBD2 (5 bases). Germline V lookup: CDR1 MGHDK, CDR2 SYGVNS. The CDR3 is 12 residues long. The V end lost 0 bases, the J end lost 6 bases, and 6 bases lay between the germline ends. The CDR3 DNA is TGTGCCAGCAGTGAATATCGGGGCGAGCAGTACTTC. The encoded protein is CASSEYRGEQYF.

This chain uses TRBV6-1 with TRBJ2-7; TRBD1 aligns across 7 bases. Germline V gives CDR1 MNHNS, CDR2 SASEGT. The CDR3 consists of 13 residues. The V gene end was trimmed by 4 bases and the J gene end by 4 bases; junction bases not matched to a gene: 4. The CDR3 DNA is TGTGCCAGCAGTGTGACAGGGACGTACGAGCAGTACTTC. Its protein product is CASSVTGTYEQYF.

The chain joins TRBV6-6 to TRBJ2-1; D uncertain. CDR3 length: 13 amino acids. Germline-derived CDR1 and CDR2 are MNHNY and SVGAGI (reference sequence). The V gene lost 4 bases and the J gene lost 7 bases, with 11 bases spanning the gap. CDR3 DNA sequence: TGTGCCAGCAGTTCCAACCTTGGGAATGAGCAGTTCTTC. The encoded protein is CASSSNLGNEQFF.

The genes are TRBV5-1 and TRBJ2-6; 7 bases map to TRBD1. This CDR3 contains 15 residues. V gave up 4 bases and J gave up 6 bases; unmatched junction bases: 7. Germline V lookup: CDR1 SGHRS, CDR2 YFSETQ. Written as DNA, the CDR3 is TGCGCCAGCAGCCCCGGGACAGCAGAGGCCAACGTCCTGACTTTC. Its translation is CASSPGTAEANVLTF.

This chain links TRBV7-9 with TRBJ1-2; D is undetermined. V dropped 5 bases and J dropped 4 bases, with 11 bases sitting between them. CDR1 is SEHNR, CDR2 FQNEAQ, per germline (reference sequence). The CDR3 loop spans 13 amino acids. In DNA form, the CDR3 reads TGTGCCAGCAGCACTATCCCAGCCTATGGCTACACCTTC. Protein product: CASSTIPAYGYTF.

The chain recombines TRBV30 with TRBJ2-2; no firm D call. Germline loops: CDR1 GTSNPN, CDR2 SVGIG (reference sequence). The CDR3 length is 11 residues. With 4 bases removed from V and 5 bases from J, the gap between germline ends came to 5 bases. The CDR3: CAWTRTGELFF. In DNA form, the CDR3 reads TGTGCCTGGACAAGGACCGGGGAGCTGTTTTTT.

CDR3 nucleotide sequence: TGTGCCAGCAGCCAACTAGCGGGGGTGAACACCGGGGAGCTGTTTTTT. Residues: CASSQLAGVNTGELFF. The V and J genes are TRBV14 and TRBJ2-2; 10 bases match TRBD2. In germline, CDR1 is SGHDN, CDR2 FVKESK. The CDR3 runs 16 residues. V dropped 2 bases and J dropped 1; count of bases not matched to a gene: 1.

This clone has only a few counts. The rearrangement joins TRBV5-4 to TRBJ2-3, with TRBD1 matching over 7 bases. This CDR3 is built from 15 residues. CDR1 and CDR2 (germline): SGHNT, YYREEE (reference sequence). Trimming at V came to 0 bases and at J to 2 bases, leaving 3 bases not matched to a gene. The CDR3 region is CASSLDRGFTDTQYF. CDR3 in DNA: TGTGCCAGCAGCTTGGACAGGGGTTTCACAGATACGCAGTATTTT.

The chain carries TRBV5-8 and TRBJ1-4, with 7 bases identical to TRBD1. Germline values: CDR1 SGHTS, CDR2 YDEGEE. The junction had 12 bases not matched to a gene; V was cut back by 2 bases and J by 8 bases. The CDR3 is 16 residues long. CDR3 in DNA: TGTGCCAGCAGCTTCCCCCAAGGGGGCGCGAGCGAAAAACTGTTTTTT. This translates into CASSFPQGGASEKLFF.

The chain recombines TRBV7-9 with TRBJ2-5; 8 bases fit TRBD2. This CDR3 region has 15 residues. From germline, CDR1 is SEHNR and CDR2 FQNEAQ (reference sequence). J gave up 5 bases and V 5 bases, and 10 bases lay outside the gene matches. The CDR3 DNA follows: TGTGCCAGCAGCCTCCTCGGGGGGGGCGGCGAGACCCAGTACTTC. This sequence encodes CASSLLGGGGETQYF. The full variable domain, its missing parts supplied by reference TRBV7-9 and TRBJ2-5, is DTGVSQNPRHKITKRGQNVTFRCDPISEHNRLYWYRQTLGQGPEFLTYFQNEAQLEKSRLLSDRFSAERPKGSFSTLEIQRTEQGDSAMYLCASSLLGGGGETQYFGPGTRLLVL.

This clone was found once. This chain joins TRBV27 and TRBJ1-1; D possibly corresponds to TRBD1 (5 bases). V lost 6 bases to trimming and J lost 5 bases, with 16 bases between them. The CDR3 is 14 residues long. Germline CDR1 is MNHEY and CDR2 is SMNVEV (reference sequence). The chain's CDR3 is CASSGTGTRTEAFF. CDR3 bases: TGTGCCAGCAGCGGGACGGGGACGCGGACTGAAGCTTTCTTT.

V usage is TRBV2 and J usage is TRBJ2-1; TRBD2 agrees at 7 bases. Germline-derived CDR1 and CDR2 are SNHLY and FYNNEI. After removal of 9 bases from V and 1 base from J, the junction contained 9 bases not matched to a gene. The length of the CDR3 is 15 residues. CDR3 bases: TGTGCCAGTCTCTCGGGGCGGGAGTCCTACAATGAGCAGTTCTTC. Its protein product is CASLSGRESYNEQFF. Using reference TRBV2 and TRBJ2-1 for the parts outside the CDR3, the full variable domain is EPEVTQTPSHQVTQMGQEVILRCVPISNHLYFYWYRQILGQKVEFLVSFYNNEISEKSEIFDDQFSVERPDGSNFTLKIRSTKLEDSAMYFCASLSGRESYNEQFFGPGTRLTVL.

The chain recombines TRBV27 with TRBJ2-4, with D possibly matching TRBD2 (7 bases). V lost 3 bases and J lost 2, with 17 bases in between. Germline assignment: CDR1 MNHEY and CDR2 SMNVEV (reference sequence). The CDR3 covers 17 residues. The CDR3 sequence is CASSLLGGAWPKNIQYF. DNA of the CDR3: TGTGCCAGCAGTTTGTTGGGGGGGGCTTGGCCCAAAAACATTCAGTACTTC.

The rearrangement joins TRBV6-5 to TRBJ2-7, with D unresolved. Looked up from germline, CDR1 is MNHEY and CDR2 is SVGAGI. This CDR3 region has 15 residues. Trimming shortened V by 0 bases and J by 0 bases, and 9 bases separated the two germline ends. DNA of the CDR3: TGTGCCAGCAGTTACTCGACGGGTAGCTCCTACGAGCAGTACTTC. Residues: CASSYSTGSSYEQYF.

The chain recombines TRBV19 with TRBJ2-3; D perhaps matches TRBD2 (6 bases). Trimming pared 3 bases from V and 2 bases from J, leaving 12 bases between. Per germline, CDR1 LNHDA and CDR2 SQIVND (reference sequence). The CDR3 is 15 amino acids. The CDR3 DNA follows: TGTGCCAGTAGTATCACTAGCTCTACCACAGATACGCAGTATTTT. It codes for CASSITSSTTDTQYF.

The chain couples TRBV6-1 to TRBJ2-7; D not certain. CDR1 and CDR2 (germline): MNHNS, SASEGT. This CDR3 comprises 15 residues. The V and J ends lost 4 bases and 2 bases respectively, with 15 bases between them. CDR3 coding DNA: TGTGCCAGCAGTGGATCGGCAGGACCAACCTACGAGCAGTACTTC. This gives the protein CASSGSAGPTYEQYF.